Each of the 16 T cell receptor beta chains below was sequenced from the same sample in a study of shared clonotypes between healthy human individuals. Profiling relied on immunoSEQ multiplex PCR, and the TCRdb table lists in-frame clones only, not all of them. Here the sample spans roughly 2 million clones, 95% being singletons. The sequencing sample was made of naive CD4+ T cells sorted from blood. Subset given: CD45RA+ positively selected. The receptors shown here come from a man younger than 35 in good health.

The chain is built from TRBV23-1 and TRBJ2-1; 9 nucleotides align to TRBD1. TRBV23-1 is classed as an ORF, of uncertain function. V dropped 3 bases and J dropped 6; count of bases not matched to a gene: 6. The length of the CDR3 is 15 residues. CDR3 region: CASSQTGQGRNEQFF. CDR3 bases: TGCGCCAGCAGTCAGACGGGACAGGGACGCAATGAGCAGTTCTTC.

This rearrangement joins TRBV5-1 to TRBJ1-4; maybe TRBD1 (5 bases). Germline V CDR1 and CDR2: SGHRS, YFSETQ. The length of the CDR3 is 13 residues. V lost 4 bases and J lost 8, with 12 bases in between. The CDR3 nucleotides are TGCGCCAGCAGCCCGGAGGGGAGGGAAAAACTGTTTTTT. It encodes CASSPEGREKLFF. Combining the CDR3 with reference TRBV5-1 and TRBJ1-4 gives the whole variable domain KAGVTQTPRYLIKTRGQQVTLSCSPISGHRSVSWYQQTPGQGLQFLFEYFSETQRNKGNFPGRFSGRQFSNSRSEMNVSTLELGDSALYLCASSPEGREKLFFGSGTQLSVL.

The chain has TRBV5-1 and TRBJ2-5, with 10 positions matching TRBD2. The CDR3 consists of 15 residues. Germline V lookup: CDR1 SGHRS, CDR2 YFSETQ. V dropped 0 bases and J dropped 5; count of bases not matched to a gene: 4. CDR3 sequence (DNA): TGCGCCAGCAGCTTGGCCGGGACTAGCGCGGAGACCCAGTACTTC. Protein sequence: CASSLAGTSAETQYF.

About this clone: At the DNA level, this CDR3 is encoded by other sequences in the same sample as well. This chain's CDR3 is CASSPPGREETQYF. The CDR3 DNA reads TGCGCCAGCAGCCCCCCTGGGCGTGAGGAGACCCAGTACTTC. The V gene is TRBV5-1, the J gene TRBJ2-5; D unresolved. Germline V gene data show CDR1 as SGHRS and CDR2 as YFSETQ. The V and J ends lost 4 bases and 5 bases respectively, with 15 bases between them. The CDR3 runs to 14 residues.

The sample holds one count of this clone. The chain has TRBV5-1 and TRBJ2-5; D tentatively fits TRBD1 or TRBD2 (5 bases each). The CDR3 runs to 13 residues. Germline V gene data show CDR1 as SGHRS and CDR2 as YFSETQ. The V end was cut by 3 bases, the J end by 1 base, with 7 bases between. In nucleotides, the CDR3 is TGCGCCAGCAGCTGGGACCTCCAAGAGACCCAGTACTTC. Amino acid sequence: CASSWDLQETQYF.

In regard to this clone: Its ends do not fully match the called genes, so a read error is possible. This CDR3 reads CASSWTSGRALGTNTQYF. Here the CDR3 DNA reads TGCGCCAGCAGCTGGACTAGCGGGAGGGCTCTGGGCACAAATACGCAGTATTTT. V is TRBV5-1 and J is TRBJ2-3; 15 bases align to TRBD2. The CDR3 extends over 18 amino acids. CDR1 and CDR2 from the germline V gene are SGHRS and YFSETQ.

The chain carries TRBV19 and TRBJ2-1, with a weak D call TRBD2 (6 bases). Trimming stripped 6 bases from V and 1 base from J, with 10 bases between. CDR1 is LNHDA and CDR2 is SQIVND in the germline V gene (reference sequence). This CDR3 has 14 amino acids. In DNA, the CDR3 is TGTGCCAGTAGCGGGAGTCAGTCCTACAATGAGCAGTTCTTC. It specifies CASSGSQSYNEQFF. The full variable domain, with the rest looked up from reference TRBV19 and TRBJ2-1, is DGGITQSPKYLFRKEGQNVTLSCEQNLNHDAMYWYRQDPGQGLRLIYYSQIVNDFQKGDIAEGYSVSREKKESFPLTVTSAQKNPTAFYLCASSGSQSYNEQFFGPGTRLTVL.

The chain recombines TRBV11-2 with TRBJ2-3; 7 nucleotides agree with TRBD1. The CDR3 is 14 residues long. V trimming: 5 bases; J trimming: 6 bases; junction bases outside the gene matches: 8. CDR1 and CDR2 from the germline V gene are SGHAT and FQNNGV. CDR3 in DNA: TGTGCCAGCAGCCGACTCGACAGGGTCGATACGCAGTATTTT. Translation: CASSRLDRVDTQYF.

This sequence joins TRBV10-3 and TRBJ2-5; 7 nucleotides line up with TRBD1. The V gene's germline CDR1 is ENHRY and CDR2 SYGVKD. The CDR3 consists of 13 residues. Trimming took 7 bases from V and 3 from J; bases not matched to a gene: 5. This CDR3 reads CAINQGQKETQYF. In nucleotides, the CDR3 is TGTGCCATCAACCAGGGACAGAAAGAGACCCAGTACTTC.

The V call is TRBV6-5, the J call TRBJ1-2, with D possibly matching TRBD1 (6 bases). V dropped 5 bases and J dropped 2 bases, with 9 bases sitting between them. The CDR3 loop spans 13 amino acids. Germline loops: CDR1 MNHEY, CDR2 SVGAGI. As DNA, the CDR3 is TGTGCCAGCAGTCAGGGGATAAACTATGGCTACACCTTC. Encoded protein: CASSQGINYGYTF.

The chain recombines TRBV18 with TRBJ2-1, with a tentative D call TRBD1 (6 bases). The CDR3 runs to 16 residues. Deletions cut 3 bases from V and 7 bases from J, with 19 bases between. The V gene's germline CDR1 is KGHSH and CDR2 LQKENI. CDR3 sequence: CASSPLDAGVLNEQFF. The CDR3 nucleotides read TGTGCCAGCTCACCGCTCGACGCAGGGGTTTTGAATGAGCAGTTCTTC.

The CDR3 region has the DNA TGTGCTTTGAGTGGGGAGCAGGATCAGCCCCAGCATTTT. It translates to CALSGEQDQPQHF. The chain couples TRBV6-1 to TRBJ1-5; no clear D gene. The CDR3 totals 13 residues. Germline V CDR1 and CDR2: MNHNS, SASEGT.

This chain connects TRBV6-1 to TRBJ2-1; D possibly uses TRBD1 or TRBD2 (5 bases each). The CDR3 contains 14 residues. The germline gives CDR1 MNHNS, CDR2 SASEGT. Trimming pared 7 bases from V and 4 bases from J, leaving 14 bases between. The CDR3 spells CASIEGSGYNEQFF. CDR3 sequence (DNA): TGTGCCAGCATTGAGGGATCAGGGTACAATGAGCAGTTCTTC.

The chain couples TRBV4-3 to TRBJ2-3; a weak D match, TRBD2 (5 bases). V was clipped by 2 bases and J by 2 bases, with 11 bases between them. The CDR3 is 15 residues long. Germline CDR1 reads LGHNA; CDR2 reads YSLEER. The CDR3 DNA sequence: TGCGCCAGCAGCCAAACCCCGGGGAACACAGATACGCAGTATTTT. Its protein product is CASSQTPGNTDTQYF.

As to this clone: Compared with germline, one end of the junction differs, possibly owing to a read error. The chain joins TRBV7-7 to TRBJ2-1, with 14 bases lining up with TRBD2. The germline V gene has CDR1 SSHAT and CDR2 FNYEAQ (reference sequence). The length of the CDR3 is 16 residues. The CDR3 spells CASSLGLAGVRNEQFF. The CDR3, as DNA: TGTGCTAGCAGCTTGGGACTAGCGGGAGTCCGCAATGAGCAGTTCTTC.

The chain employs TRBV11-2 and TRBJ2-7; D is possibly TRBD1 or TRBD2 (6 bases each). This CDR3 is built from 15 residues. V lost 4 bases and J lost 3, with 16 bases in between. CDR1 SGHAT and CDR2 FQNNGV come from the germline V gene. The CDR3 here is CASSSLGGQVYEQYF. CDR3 bases: TGTGCCAGCAGCTCCCTAGGGGGGCAGGTCTACGAGCAGTACTTC.